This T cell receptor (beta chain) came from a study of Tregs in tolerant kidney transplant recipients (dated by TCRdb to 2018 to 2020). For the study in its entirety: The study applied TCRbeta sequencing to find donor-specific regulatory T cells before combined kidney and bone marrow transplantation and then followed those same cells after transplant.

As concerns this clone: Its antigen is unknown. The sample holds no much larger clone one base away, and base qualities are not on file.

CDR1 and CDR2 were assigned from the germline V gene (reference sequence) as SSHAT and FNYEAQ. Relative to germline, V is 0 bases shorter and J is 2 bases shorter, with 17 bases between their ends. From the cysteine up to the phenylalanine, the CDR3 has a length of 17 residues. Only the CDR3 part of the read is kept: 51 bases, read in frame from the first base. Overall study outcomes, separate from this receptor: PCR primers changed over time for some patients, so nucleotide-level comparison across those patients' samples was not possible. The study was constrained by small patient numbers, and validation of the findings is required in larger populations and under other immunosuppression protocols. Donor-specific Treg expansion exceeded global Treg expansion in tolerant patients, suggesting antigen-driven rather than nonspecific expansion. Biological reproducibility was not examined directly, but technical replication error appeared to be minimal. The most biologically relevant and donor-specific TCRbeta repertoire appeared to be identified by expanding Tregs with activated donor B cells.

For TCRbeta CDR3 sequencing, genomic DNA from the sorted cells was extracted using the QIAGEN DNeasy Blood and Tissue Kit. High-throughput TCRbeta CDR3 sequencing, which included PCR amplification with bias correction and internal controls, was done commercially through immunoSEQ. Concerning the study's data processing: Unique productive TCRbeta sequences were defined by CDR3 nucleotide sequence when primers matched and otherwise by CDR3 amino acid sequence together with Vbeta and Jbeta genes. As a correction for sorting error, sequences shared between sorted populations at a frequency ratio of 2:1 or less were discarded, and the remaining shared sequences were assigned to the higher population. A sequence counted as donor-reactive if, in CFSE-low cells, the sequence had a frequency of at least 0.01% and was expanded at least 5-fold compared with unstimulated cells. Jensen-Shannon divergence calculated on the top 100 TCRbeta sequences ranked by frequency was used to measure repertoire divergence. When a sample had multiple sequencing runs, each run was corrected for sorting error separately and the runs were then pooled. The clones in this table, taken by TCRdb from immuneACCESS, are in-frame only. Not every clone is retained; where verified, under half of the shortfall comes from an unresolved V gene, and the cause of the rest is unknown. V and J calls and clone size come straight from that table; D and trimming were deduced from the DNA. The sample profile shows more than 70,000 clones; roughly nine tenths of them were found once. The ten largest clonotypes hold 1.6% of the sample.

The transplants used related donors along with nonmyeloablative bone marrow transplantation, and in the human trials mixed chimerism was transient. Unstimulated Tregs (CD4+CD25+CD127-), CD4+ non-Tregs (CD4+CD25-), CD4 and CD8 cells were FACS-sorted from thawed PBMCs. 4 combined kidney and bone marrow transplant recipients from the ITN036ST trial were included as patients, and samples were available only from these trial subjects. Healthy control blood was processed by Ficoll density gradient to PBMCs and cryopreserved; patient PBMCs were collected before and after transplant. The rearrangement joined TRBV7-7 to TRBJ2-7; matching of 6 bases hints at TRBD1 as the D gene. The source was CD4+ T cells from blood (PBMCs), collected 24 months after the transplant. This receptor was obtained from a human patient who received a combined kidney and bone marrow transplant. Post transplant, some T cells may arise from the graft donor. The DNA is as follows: TGTGCCAGCAGCTTAGCAGCGACCGGGACAAAACCCTACGAGCAGTACTTC. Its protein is CASSLAATGTKPYEQYF.